Listed below are T cell receptor beta chains from one sample, sequenced in a study of vaccination and CD4 T cells after COVID-19. TCRdb recomputed calls from the PCR reads with MiXCR, one row per CDR3 protein. In the table there are several thousand distinct CDR3 sequences, around 54% of which are singletons. No antigen is known for these receptors. Sample: CD4+ T cells from blood, cultured in vitro. These receptor sequences come from a human donor who had recovered from COVID-19. CDR3s include the opening cysteine and the closing phenylalanine or tryptophan. The D gene is left open where the match is weak. A clone size is listed for some rows: how often the clone was seen (once, few, many), or a class if it is expanded.

few	TRBJ2-2	TRBV7-2	14	.	CASRTDRNTGELFF	TGTGCCAGCAGGACTGACAGGAACACCGGGGAGCTGTTTTTT
.	TRBJ1-1	TRBV5-1	16	TRBD1	CAGSLRGQGENTEAFF	TGCGCCGGCAGCCTCCGGGGACAGGGTGAGAACACTGAAGCTTTCTTT
.	TRBJ1-6	TRBV20-1	18	TRBD1	CSARDPRTGETYNSPLHF	TGCAGTGCTAGAGATCCCCGGACAGGGGAGACCTATAATTCACCCCTCCACTTT
.	TRBJ2-2	TRBV20-1	15	TRBD2	CSASRLAGGTGELFF	TGCAGTGCTAGCCGACTAGCGGGAGGGACCGGGGAGCTGTTTTTT
.	TRBJ1-1	TRBV27	13	.	CASSLTENTEAFF	TGTGCCAGCAGTTTAACAGAGAACACTGAAGCTTTCTTT
few	TRBJ1-1	TRBV6-1	15	.	CASTPMGGQVTEAFF	TGTGCCAGCACCCCTATGGGGGGGCAAGTCACTGAAGCTTTCTTT
.	TRBJ2-7	TRBV20-1	14	TRBD2	CSAGTSGGVFEQYF	TGCAGTGCCGGGACTAGCGGGGGGGTCTTCGAGCAGTACTTC
.	TRBJ2-3	TRBV2	13	TRBD1	CASSSRGTDTQYF	TGTGCCAGCAGTAGCAGGGGGACGGATACGCAGTATTTT
medium-sized	TRBJ1-1	TRBV20-1	14	.	CSAREQILNTEAFF	TGCAGTGCTAGAGAACAAATTCTGAACACTGAAGCTTTCTTT
.	TRBJ2-3	TRBV7-2	15	.	CASRGLGGNTDTQYF	TGTGCCAGCAGAGGGCTGGGGGGAAACACAGATACGCAGTATTTT
few	TRBJ1-2	TRBV15	12	.	CATSRDNYGYTF	TGTGCCACCAGCAGAGATAACTATGGCTACACCTTC
few	TRBJ1-5	TRBV7-2	13	TRBD1	CASSSQGNQPQHF	TGTGCCAGCAGCTCACAGGGGAATCAGCCCCAGCATTTT
few	TRBJ2-3	TRBV20-1	14	.	CSAGGSAGTDTQYF	TGCAGTGCGGGGGGATCAGCGGGCACAGATACGCAGTATTTT
few	TRBJ1-2	TRBV20-1	18	TRBD1	CSARVSRTGGRANYGYTF	TGCAGTGCTAGAGTGTCGAGGACAGGGGGTAGGGCTAACTATGGCTACACCTTC
once	TRBJ2-7	TRBV24-1	15	.	CATSDSGRGSYEQYF	TGTGCCACCAGTGACTCCGGAAGGGGCTCCTACGAGCAGTACTTC
.	TRBJ2-5	TRBV11-2	15	.	CASSPTSYLQETQYF	TGTGCCAGCAGCCCCACTAGTTACCTCCAAGAGACCCAGTACTTC
few	TRBJ1-1	TRBV6-1	15	TRBD1	CASSRDRGVGTEAFF	TGTGCCAGCAGCCGCGACAGGGGGGTCGGCACTGAAGCTTTCTTT
.	TRBJ1-1	TRBV6-1	14	TRBD1	CASSDVGTGGLAFF	TGTGCCAGCAGTGACGTCGGGACAGGGGGATTAGCTTTCTTT
.	TRBJ2-7	TRBV6-2/TRBV6-3	13	.	CASSRTEGNEQYF	TGTGCCAGCAGTCGCACGGAGGGCAACGAGCAGTACTTC